This T cell receptor beta chain was profiled in a study of identical twins. Study outcomes and limitations: In cord blood, abundant beta clonotypes had fewer insertions; memory showed no trend. Cross-sectional statistics underpinned the conclusions; the same donors were not followed. Researchers reported weaker excess twin sharing in beta out-of-frame sequences.

A single record per CDR3 protein comes from TCRdb applying MiXCR to the 5' RACE reads. The sample consists of approximately 600,000 distinct CDR3 sequences, 7% to 7.5% of them appearing once. The germline V and J ends were trimmed by 7 bases and 5 bases, with 11 bases remaining between them. CDR3 length: 13 residues. The germline V gene encodes CDR1 MNHNY and CDR2 SVGAGI (reference sequence). On this clonotype itself: Its specificity is not known.

With no exceptions, donors were healthy Caucasians. The sample was also reused in another study, on yellow fever vaccine responses in identical twins.

The J gene is TRBJ2-2, the V gene TRBV6-6; D may be TRBD2 (6 bases). This clonotype originated in a woman under 30 in good health. The specimen was PBMCs. As DNA, the CDR3 is TGTGCCAGCACCGGGAGAGGGACCGGGGAGCTGTTTTTT. As protein: CASTGRGTGELFF.